The source of this T cell receptor (beta chain) is a study of blood T cell repertoires in COVID-19. About the study: T cells, B-cell-depleted T cells, or PBMCs provided the cDNA or gDNA that served as material.

Deletions cut 1 base from V and 0 bases from J, with 12 bases between. Germline V gives CDR1 LGHDT, CDR2 YNNKEL (reference sequence). This CDR3 has 16 amino acids. Enrollment of patients from Seattle took place during active infection, with longitudinal follow-up. Assay used: immunoSEQ multiplex PCR; TCRdb lists only in-frame clones, some missing. Of approximately 150,000 clones in the sample, over 90% are singletons; the top ten hold 2%. This clonotype was sampled from a woman aged 60-75 years with COVID-19, enrolled during active disease. The chain links TRBV3-1 (or the pseudogene TRBV3-2) to TRBJ1-2, with no clear D. The material sequenced was peripheral blood. CDR3 loop: CASSQARQYPNYGYTF. CDR3 coding DNA: TGTGCCAGCAGCCAAGCCCGACAATACCCTAACTATGGCTACACCTTC.